What follows are 22 T cell receptor beta chains derived from one specimen sequenced in a study of T cells in Graves' hyperthyroidism and ophthalmopathy. Amplified TCR beta CDR3 regions derived from RNA transcripts. HTBI primers drove first-round RT-PCR of the TCR CDR3. TCRdb reprocessed the multiplex PCR reads via MiXCR and lists one record per CDR3 protein. The repertoire holds some 440,000 distinct CDR3 sequences, with 15% to 19% as singletons. The sample taken for sequencing was blood. The receptors here all came from a woman younger than 30 with Graves' hyperthyroidism.

The CDR3, as DNA: TGTGCCACTGCTTTGACCTCCTACAATGAGCAGTTCTTC. The encoded protein is CATALTSYNEQFF. The chain carries TRBV6-1 and TRBJ2-1; D remains unclear. This CDR3 region has 13 residues. The V gene's germline CDR1 is MNHNS and CDR2 SASEGT. The V end was cut by 10 bases, the J end by 0 bases, with 10 bases between.

A note on this clonotype: The junction departs from germline at one end; a sequencing error may be responsible. The rearrangement links TRBV7-9 to TRBJ2-7; 7 bases map to TRBD2. The germline CDR1 and CDR2 sequences are SEHNR and FQNEAQ (reference sequence). There are 15 residues in the CDR3. Here the CDR3 DNA reads TGTGCCAGCAGCTTAGCTGACGCAGCCCGGGGGGTGCAGCACTTC. This codes for CASSLADAARGVQHF.

The chain links TRBV27 to TRBJ2-2, with 8 bases that match TRBD2. The germline gives CDR1 MNHEY, CDR2 SMNVEV (reference sequence). CDR3 length: 15 residues. The V gene end was trimmed by 4 bases and the J gene end by 7 bases; junction bases not matched to a gene: 8. In DNA, the CDR3 is TGTGCCAGCAGTTACGGGACTAGTCCCCTCGGGGAGCTGTTTTTT. This gives the protein CASSYGTSPLGELFF.

In its sample, this clonotype was seen many times. V and J are TRBV2 and TRBJ1-6; D is ambiguous. Germline values: CDR1 SNHLY, CDR2 FYNNEI. V was cut by 6 bases and J by 8 bases, with 8 bases left in between. CDR3 length: 12 amino acids. The chain's CDR3 is CASSTRDSPLHF. The CDR3 DNA is TGTGCCAGCAGCACCAGAGATTCACCCCTCCACTTT. Drawing the rest from reference TRBV2 and TRBJ1-6, the complete variable domain is EPEVTQTPSHQVTQMGQEVILRCVPISNHLYFYWYRQILGQKVEFLVSFYNNEISEKSEIFDDQFSVERPDGSNFTLKIRSTKLEDSAMYFCASSTRDSPLHFGNGTRLTVT.

A note on this clonotype: One base away lies a much larger clone, so this may be a sequencing read error. V usage is TRBV2 and J usage is TRBJ2-7, with D possibly TRBD2 on 5 matching bases. Trimming pared 8 bases from V and 5 bases from J, leaving 22 bases between. The CDR3 contains 15 residues. Germline CDR1 is SNHLY and CDR2 is FYNNEI. CDR3 coding DNA: TGTGCCAGCGGCGAAGAGGGCCTCCCAGGTCACGAGCAGTACTTC. Protein: CASGEEGLPGHEQYF.

At least ten counts were recorded for this clonotype. V usage is TRBV28 and J usage is TRBJ1-2; D gene unclear. The CDR3 length is 11 residues. Per germline, CDR1 MDHEN and CDR2 SYDVKM. Trimming left V 3 bases short and J 8 bases short, with 7 bases between. The CDR3 region is CASSLESGYTF. DNA for the CDR3: TGTGCCAGCAGTTTGGAATCCGGCTACACCTTC.

This clonotype was seen repeatedly, ten times or more. The chain combines TRBV5-6 with TRBJ2-3, with a weak D call TRBD2 (6 bases). This CDR3 is built from 15 residues. CDR1 and CDR2 (germline): SGHDT, YYEEEE. The V gene lost 0 bases and the J gene lost 6 bases, with 14 bases spanning the gap. The chain's CDR3 is CASSLVSGGEDTQYF. CDR3 in DNA: TGTGCCAGCAGCTTGGTGTCAGGAGGGGAGGATACGCAGTATTTT.

The chain employs TRBV24-1 and TRBJ1-3; the D is unclear. The CDR3 totals 13 residues. The germline CDR1 and CDR2 sequences are KGHDR and SFDVKD. Trimming left V 5 bases short and J 3 bases short, with 7 bases between. CDR3 nucleotide sequence: TGTGCCACCAGTGCCGGCGTTGGAAACACCATATATTTT. It is translated as CATSAGVGNTIYF.

This clonotype was counted many times. The gene calls are TRBV27 and TRBJ1-1, with D tentatively TRBD1 (5 bases). The V gene lost 5 bases and the J gene lost 1 base, with 23 bases spanning the gap. Germline-derived CDR1 and CDR2 are MNHEY and SMNVEV (reference sequence). This CDR3 region has 18 residues. The CDR3 region is CASSDNSGGWDRNTEAFF. For the CDR3, the DNA is TGTGCCAGCAGTGACAATTCGGGGGGTTGGGATAGGAACACTGAAGCTTTCTTT.

The rearrangement joins TRBV6-1 to TRBJ2-1; unclear D gene. V gave up 7 bases and J gave up 3 bases, with 4 bases separating them. The length of the CDR3 is 11 residues. The germline gives CDR1 MNHNS, CDR2 SASEGT. The chain's CDR3 is CASTDYNEQFF. The CDR3 DNA is TGTGCCAGCACCGACTACAATGAGCAGTTCTTC.

This clonotype was recorded a few times. V usage is TRBV10-3 and J usage is TRBJ2-1, with a weak D call TRBD2 (6 bases). Germline values: CDR1 ENHRY, CDR2 SYGVKD. V was pared by 4 bases and J by 0 bases, with 16 bases between. The CDR3 contains 17 residues. Here the CDR3 reads CAISVLATPISYNEQFF. Written as DNA, the CDR3 is TGTGCCATCAGTGTGCTAGCGACTCCAATCTCCTACAATGAGCAGTTCTTC.

This clonotype came up once. This CDR3 is CASSERPWRGVQYF. CDR3 sequence (DNA): TGTGCCAGCAGTGAGCGCCCTTGGCGGGGGGTACAGTACTTC. The V gene is TRBV2, the J gene TRBJ2-5; 8 bases agree with TRBD2. The CDR3 is 14 amino acids. V dropped 3 bases and J dropped 11; count of bases not matched to a gene: 11. From germline, CDR1 is SNHLY and CDR2 FYNNEI.

This clonotype was observed at least ten times. The rearrangement joins TRBV18 to TRBJ2-7, with D possibly matching TRBD2 (5 bases). Deletions cut 3 bases from V and 5 bases from J, with 17 bases between. CDR1 and CDR2 (germline): KGHSH, LQKENI. The CDR3 consists of 15 residues. CDR3 DNA: TGTGCCAGCTCACCCCGGTCGGGGTTCGCTCACGAGCAGTACTTC. Translation gives CASSPRSGFAHEQYF.

This clonotype turned up a few times. V and J are TRBV20-1 and TRBJ1-1; D is ambiguous. Germline V CDR1 and CDR2: DFQATT, SNEGSKA (reference sequence). The CDR3 contains 13 residues. The V end lost 3 bases, the J end lost 7 bases, and 15 bases lay between the germline ends. CDR3 loop: CSARVRRAHEAFF. The CDR3 nucleotides read TGCAGTGCTAGGGTGAGAAGGGCCCATGAAGCTTTCTTT.

This clonotype was seen many times. The chain links TRBV28 to TRBJ1-1; 7 bases line up with TRBD1. There are 14 residues in the CDR3. Germline V CDR1 and CDR2: MDHEN, SYDVKM. J gave up 6 bases and V 7 bases, and 11 bases lay outside the gene matches. The CDR3 sequence: CASTPTGKFSEAFF. The CDR3 DNA sequence: TGTGCCAGCACCCCGACAGGGAAGTTCTCTGAAGCTTTCTTT.

This clonotype was recorded many times. V is TRBV20-1 and J is TRBJ1-2, with 7 bases lining up with TRBD1. Germline V CDR1 and CDR2: DFQATT, SNEGSKA (reference sequence). CDR3 length: 12 amino acids. V was pared by 6 bases and J by 7 bases, with 8 bases of the junction left unmatched. In DNA, the CDR3 is TGCAGTGCCGAACAGGGGCCGGGTGGCTACACCTTC. It translates to CSAEQGPGGYTF.

Points on this clonotype: A much larger clone sits a single nucleotide away, making a read error possible. V and J are TRBV5-4 and TRBJ2-1, with D perhaps TRBD1 or TRBD2 (5 bases each). The ends were cut back, 0 bases at V and 2 bases at J, with 12 bases in the middle. The CDR3 loop spans 16 amino acids. Germline CDR1 reads SGHNT; CDR2 reads YYREEE (reference sequence). As DNA, the CDR3 is TGTGCCAGCAGCTTGGGGGGACGCAACCCCTACAATGAGCAGTTCTTC. Encoded protein: CASSLGGRNPYNEQFF.

This clonotype occurred many times. The chain links TRBV10-3 to TRBJ1-4; no clear D. The V end lost 6 bases, the J end lost 4 bases, and 15 bases lay between the germline ends. This CDR3 has 15 amino acids. Per the germline V gene, CDR1 is ENHRY and CDR2 is SYGVKD. As DNA, the CDR3 is TGTGCCATCAGCGACGTCCCGGCGAATAATGAAAAACTGTTTTTT. It translates to CAISDVPANNEKLFF.

The V gene is TRBV28, the J gene TRBJ1-6; 8 positions match TRBD1. The CDR3 consists of 14 residues. From germline, CDR1 is MDHEN and CDR2 SYDVKM. V trimming: 7 bases; J trimming: 10 bases; junction bases outside the gene matches: 9. CDR3 in amino acids: CASMRGQEISPLHF. For the CDR3, the DNA is TGTGCCAGCATGCGGGGACAGGAGATATCACCCCTCCACTTT.

The chain recombines TRBV29-1 with TRBJ1-4; D is uncertain. Germline V gene lookup returns CDR1 SQVTM and CDR2 ANQGSEA. This CDR3 contains 12 residues. V was clipped by 4 bases and J by 1 base, with 4 bases between them. CDR3 region: CSVGITNEKLFF. CDR3 in DNA: TGCAGCGTTGGGATAACTAATGAAAAACTGTTTTTT.

This clonotype was counted at least ten times. The rearrangement uses TRBV6-2 or TRBV6-3 and TRBJ1-5, with D hard to call. The CDR3 totals 13 residues. From germline, CDR1 is MNHEY and CDR2 SVGEGT. Trimming shortened V by 6 bases and J by 2 bases, and 8 bases separated the two germline ends. The CDR3 coding sequence is TGTGCCAGCAGCCACCGCGGCAATCAGCCCCAGCATTTT. Protein sequence: CASSHRGNQPQHF.

The chain recombines TRBV11-3 with TRBJ2-2; 14 positions match TRBD2. This CDR3 spans 17 amino acids. Germline V gives CDR1 SGHNT, CDR2 YENEEA. The V gene end was trimmed by 3 bases and the J gene end by 3 bases; junction bases not matched to a gene: 3. The CDR3 nucleotides read TGTGCCAGCAGCTTCGGGACTAGCGGGAGACACACCGGGGAGCTGTTTTTT. Residues: CASSFGTSGRHTGELFF.